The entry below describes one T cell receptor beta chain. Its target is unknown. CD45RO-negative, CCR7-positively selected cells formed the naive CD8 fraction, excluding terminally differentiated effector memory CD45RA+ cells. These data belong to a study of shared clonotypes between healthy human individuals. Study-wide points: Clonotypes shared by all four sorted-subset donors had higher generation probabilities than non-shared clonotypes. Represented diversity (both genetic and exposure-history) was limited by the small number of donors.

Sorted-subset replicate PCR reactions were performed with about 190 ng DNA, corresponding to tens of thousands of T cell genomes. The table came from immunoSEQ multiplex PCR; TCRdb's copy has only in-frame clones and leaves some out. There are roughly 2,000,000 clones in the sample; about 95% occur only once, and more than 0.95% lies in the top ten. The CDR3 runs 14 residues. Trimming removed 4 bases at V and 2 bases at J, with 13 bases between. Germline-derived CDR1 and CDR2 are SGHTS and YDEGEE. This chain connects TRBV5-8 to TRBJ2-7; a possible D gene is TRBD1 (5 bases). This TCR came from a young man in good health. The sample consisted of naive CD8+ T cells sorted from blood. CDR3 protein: CASSPLGRAYEQYF. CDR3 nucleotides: TGTGCCAGCAGCCCGTTAGGCAGGGCCTACGAGCAGTACTTC.